Here is one TCR beta chain with its context. What it recognizes is unknown. This CDR3 region has 19 residues. After removal of 5 bases from V and 3 bases from J, the junction contained 16 bases not matched to a gene. CDR1 SGHRS and CDR2 YFSETQ come from the germline V gene. The data originate from a study of T cells in Graves' hyperthyroidism and ophthalmopathy. Study-level background: The blood sample was taken at first diagnosis, before treatment began. General study results and limits: Ophthalmopathy and stable hyperthyroidism were told apart by a 13 V-J model. In blood, most of the thyroid clonotypes expanded above 0.001 were also present.

Amplified regions were TCR beta CDR3 sequences from RNA transcripts. Primed by the HTBI set, a first-round RT-PCR was run on the TCR CDR3. TCRdb reanalysed the multiplex PCR reads using MiXCR and keeps one entry per CDR3 protein. The sample includes about 590,000 distinct CDR3 sequences, 15% to 17% of them seen just once. The V gene is TRBV5-1, the J gene TRBJ2-3; 12 bases are shared with TRBD2. This TCR was recovered from a woman aged 25 to 39 with Graves' hyperthyroidism. Sequences were obtained from blood. Here the CDR3 reads CASRAPGRLAGGPTDTQYF. CDR3 coding DNA: TGCGCCAGCAGGGCACCGGGACGGCTAGCGGGAGGGCCAACAGATACGCAGTATTTT.